This T cell receptor (beta chain) was identified during a study of T cells in Graves' hyperthyroidism and ophthalmopathy. TCR beta CDR3 regions were amplified from RNA. The HTBI primer set drove a first-round RT-PCR of the TCR CDR3. TCRdb processed the multiplex PCR reads anew with MiXCR; each CDR3 protein has one entry. Of 130,000 or so distinct CDR3 sequences listed, approximately 24% are singletons. Patients aged 18 to 65 had newly diagnosed hyperthyroidism that had lasted under 2 months. The table lists this clonotype with a count of one. Its antigen is still unknown. This CDR3 comprises 15 residues. V was clipped by 1 base and J by 4 bases, with 11 bases between them. Notes on the study in general: Researchers report that a 13 V-J model separated ophthalmopathy from stable hyperthyroidism.

The clonotype was recovered from a woman aged 50 to 60 with Graves' hyperthyroidism that later progressed to Graves' ophthalmopathy. The chain is built from TRBV12-3 or TRBV12-4 and TRBJ1-5; TRBD1 might be the D (6 bases). The sequenced sample was blood. In nucleotides, the CDR3 is TGTGCCAGCAGTTTAGAGGGACACAAAAATCAGCCCCAGCATTTT. This sequence encodes CASSLEGHKNQPQHF.